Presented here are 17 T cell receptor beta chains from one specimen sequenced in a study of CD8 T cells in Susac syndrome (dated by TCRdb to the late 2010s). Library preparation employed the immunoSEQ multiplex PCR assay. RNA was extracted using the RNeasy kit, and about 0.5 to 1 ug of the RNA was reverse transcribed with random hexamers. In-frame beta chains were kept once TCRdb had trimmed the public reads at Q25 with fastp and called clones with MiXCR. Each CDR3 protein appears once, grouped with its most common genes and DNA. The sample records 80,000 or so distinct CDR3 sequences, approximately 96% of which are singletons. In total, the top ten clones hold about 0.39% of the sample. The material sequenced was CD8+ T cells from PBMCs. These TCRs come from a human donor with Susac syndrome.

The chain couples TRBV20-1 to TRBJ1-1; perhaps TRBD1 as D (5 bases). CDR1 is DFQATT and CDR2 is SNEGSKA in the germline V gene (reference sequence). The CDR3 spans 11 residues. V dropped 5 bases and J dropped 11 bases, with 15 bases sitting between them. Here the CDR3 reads CSAPWGGEAFF. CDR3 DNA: TGCAGTGCTCCCTGGGGCGGGGAGGCTTTCTTT.

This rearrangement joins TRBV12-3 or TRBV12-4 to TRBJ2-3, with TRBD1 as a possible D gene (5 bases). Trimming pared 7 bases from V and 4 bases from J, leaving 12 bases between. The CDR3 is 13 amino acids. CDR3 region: CASTQGASDTQYF. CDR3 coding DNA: TGTGCCAGCACGCAAGGGGCGTCAGATACGCAGTATTTT.

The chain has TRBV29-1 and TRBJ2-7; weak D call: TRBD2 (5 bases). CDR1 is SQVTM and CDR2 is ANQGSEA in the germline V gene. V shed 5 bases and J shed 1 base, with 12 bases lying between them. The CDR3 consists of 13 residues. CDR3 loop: CSVYSGRSYEQYF. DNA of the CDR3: TGCAGCGTTTACAGCGGCAGGTCCTACGAGCAGTACTTC.

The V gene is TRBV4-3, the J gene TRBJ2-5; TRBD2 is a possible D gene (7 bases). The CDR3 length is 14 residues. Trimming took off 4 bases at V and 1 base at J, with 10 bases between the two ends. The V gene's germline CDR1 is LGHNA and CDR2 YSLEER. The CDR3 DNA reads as TGCGCCAGCAGCCGGAGGGGGGGCCAAGAGACCCAGTACTTC. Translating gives CASSRRGGQETQYF.

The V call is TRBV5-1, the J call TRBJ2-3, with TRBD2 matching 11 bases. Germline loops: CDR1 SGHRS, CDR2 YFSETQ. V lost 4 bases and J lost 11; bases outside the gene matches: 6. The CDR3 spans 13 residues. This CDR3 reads CASSGDTSGGQYF. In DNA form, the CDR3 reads TGCGCCAGCAGCGGGGATACTAGCGGGGGGCAGTATTTT.

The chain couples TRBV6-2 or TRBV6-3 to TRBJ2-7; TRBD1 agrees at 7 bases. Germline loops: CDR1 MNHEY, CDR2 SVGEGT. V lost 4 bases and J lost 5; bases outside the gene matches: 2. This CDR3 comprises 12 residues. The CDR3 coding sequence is TGTGCCAGCAGTTTACAGGGGAACGAGCAGTACGTC. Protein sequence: CASSLQGNEQYV.

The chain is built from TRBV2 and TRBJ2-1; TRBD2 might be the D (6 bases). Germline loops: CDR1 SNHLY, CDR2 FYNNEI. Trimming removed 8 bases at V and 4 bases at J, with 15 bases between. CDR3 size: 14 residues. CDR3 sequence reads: CASARDGGYNEQFF. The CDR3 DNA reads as TGTGCCAGCGCCCGGGACGGAGGGTACAATGAGCAGTTCTTC.

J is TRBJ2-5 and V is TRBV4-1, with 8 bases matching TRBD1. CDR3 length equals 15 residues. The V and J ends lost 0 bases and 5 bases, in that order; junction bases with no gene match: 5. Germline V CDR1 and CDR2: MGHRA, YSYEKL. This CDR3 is CASSQDRGPLETQYF. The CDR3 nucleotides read TGCGCCAGCAGCCAAGACAGGGGGCCTCTCGAGACCCAGTACTTC.

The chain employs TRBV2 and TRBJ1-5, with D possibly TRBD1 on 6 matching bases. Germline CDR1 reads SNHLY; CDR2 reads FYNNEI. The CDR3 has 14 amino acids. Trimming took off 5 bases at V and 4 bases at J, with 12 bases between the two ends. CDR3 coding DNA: TGTGCCAGCAGTTTCGGGGACACAAATCAGCCCCAGCATTTT. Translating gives CASSFGDTNQPQHF.

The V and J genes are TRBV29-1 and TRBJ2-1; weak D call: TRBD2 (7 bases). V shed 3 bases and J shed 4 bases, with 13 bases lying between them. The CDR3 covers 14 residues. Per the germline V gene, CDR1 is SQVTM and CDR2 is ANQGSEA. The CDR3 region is CSVDLAGAYNEQFF. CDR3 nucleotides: TGCAGCGTTGATTTGGCGGGGGCATACAATGAGCAGTTCTTC.

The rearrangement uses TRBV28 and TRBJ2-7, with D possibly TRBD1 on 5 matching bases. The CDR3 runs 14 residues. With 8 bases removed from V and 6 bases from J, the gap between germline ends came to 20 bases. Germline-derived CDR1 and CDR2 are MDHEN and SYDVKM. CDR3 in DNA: TGTGCCAGCCAAAAGGGGTTAGGGCGCGTCGAGCAGTACTTC. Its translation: CASQKGLGRVEQYF.

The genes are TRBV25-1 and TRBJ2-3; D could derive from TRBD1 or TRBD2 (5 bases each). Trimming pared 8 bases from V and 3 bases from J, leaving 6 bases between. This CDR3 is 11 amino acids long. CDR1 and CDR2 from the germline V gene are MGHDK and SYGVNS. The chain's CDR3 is CASGGTDTQYF. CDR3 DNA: TGTGCCAGCGGGGGTACAGATACGCAGTATTTT.

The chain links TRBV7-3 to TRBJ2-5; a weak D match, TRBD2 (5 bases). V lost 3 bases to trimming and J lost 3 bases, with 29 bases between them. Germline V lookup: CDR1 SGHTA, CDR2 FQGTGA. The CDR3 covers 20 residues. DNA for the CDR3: TGTGCCAGCAGCTTTTATACTACATTTGGCGGGCAAGGGCAGGAAGAGACCCAGTACTTC. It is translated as CASSFYTTFGGQGQEETQYF.

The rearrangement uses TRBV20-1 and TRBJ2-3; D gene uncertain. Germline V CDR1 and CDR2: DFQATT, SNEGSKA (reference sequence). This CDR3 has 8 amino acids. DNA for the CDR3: TGCGCAGCAGATACGCAGTATTTT. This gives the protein CAADTQYF.

The CDR3: CASSFPPGISGPYNEQFF. CDR3 bases: TGTGCCAGCAGCTTTCCGCCCGGGATTTCTGGGCCCTACAATGAGCAGTTCTTC. The V call is TRBV7-8, the J call TRBJ2-1, with D perhaps matching TRBD2 (5 bases). Germline lookup yields CDR1 SGHVS and CDR2 FQNEAQ. Trimming cost V 3 bases and J 2 bases, with 20 bases left between them. The CDR3 loop spans 18 amino acids. The entire variable domain, with the rest obtained from reference TRBV7-8 and TRBJ2-1, is as follows: GAGVSQSPRYKVAKRGQDVALRCDPISGHVSLFWYQQALGQGPEFLTYFQNEAQLDKSGLPSDRFFAERPEGSVSTLKIQRTQQEDSAVYLCASSFPPGISGPYNEQFFGPGTRLTVL.

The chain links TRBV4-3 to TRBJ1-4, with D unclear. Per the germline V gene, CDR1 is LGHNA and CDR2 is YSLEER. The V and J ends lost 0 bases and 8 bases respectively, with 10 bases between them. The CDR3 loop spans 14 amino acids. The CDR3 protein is CASSQEVRSEKLFF. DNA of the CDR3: TGCGCCAGCAGCCAAGAAGTCCGTTCAGAAAAACTGTTTTTT.

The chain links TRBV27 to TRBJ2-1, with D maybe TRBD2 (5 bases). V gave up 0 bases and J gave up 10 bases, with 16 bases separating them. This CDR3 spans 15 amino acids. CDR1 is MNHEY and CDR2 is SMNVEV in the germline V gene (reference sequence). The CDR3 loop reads CASSLSGPGFGEQFF. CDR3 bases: TGTGCCAGCAGTTTATCCGGCCCGGGGTTTGGGGAGCAGTTCTTC.